These 16 T cell receptor beta chains were sequenced from one sample in a study of blood T cell repertoires in COVID-19. Data came from immunoSEQ multiplex PCR; TCRdb stores just in-frame clones and leaves some out. The top ten hold approximately 8% of the sample, which has approximately 27,000 clones, around 90% seen once. Sequencing was carried out using peripheral blood. The receptor source for this set is a woman aged 45-65 years with active COVID-19.

A few counts support this clone. The V and J genes are TRBV2 and TRBJ2-5, with 12 bases identical to TRBD2. Trimming took 4 bases from V and 3 from J; bases not matched to a gene: 0. The germline V gene encodes CDR1 SNHLY and CDR2 FYNNEI. The CDR3 runs 14 residues. The CDR3 loop is CASSGLAGEETQYF. The CDR3 nucleotides read TGTGCCAGCAGTGGACTAGCGGGAGAAGAGACCCAGTACTTC.

This chain joins TRBV6-5 and TRBJ2-7; TRBD1 might be the D (6 bases). The CDR3 loop spans 14 amino acids. The germline V gene has CDR1 MNHEY and CDR2 SVGAGI. Trimming left V 6 bases short and J 3 bases short, with 15 bases between. DNA of the CDR3: TGTGCCAGCAGCCAGGGACACCTCGGCTACGAGCAGTACTTC. Encoded protein: CASSQGHLGYEQYF.

V and J are TRBV2 and TRBJ2-6; D gene unclear. The germline V gene encodes CDR1 SNHLY and CDR2 FYNNEI. Between the trimmed V and J ends, which lost 0 bases and 0 bases, there was a span of 12 bases. The CDR3 runs to 18 residues. The CDR3 bases are TGTGCCAGCAGTGAAGCCTCCCCTACGAGCTCTGGGGCCAACGTCCTGACTTTC. This translates into CASSEASPTSSGANVLTF.

This chain uses TRBV28 with TRBJ2-2; D is unclear. CDR3 length equals 13 residues. The germline V and J ends were trimmed by 5 bases and 9 bases, with 13 bases remaining between them. The germline CDR1 and CDR2 sequences are MDHEN and SYDVKM. CDR3 sequence (DNA): TGTGCCAGCAGTCCCTTGAGATTTCGGGAGCTGTTTTTT. Its translation is CASSPLRFRELFF.

In this sample, this clone turned up a few times. The chain uses TRBV7-9 and TRBJ1-1; possible D gene TRBD1, 5 bases. Trimming removed 1 base from V and 7 bases from J, with 16 bases in between. Germline loops: CDR1 SEHNR, CDR2 FQNEAQ (reference sequence). CDR3 length: 15 residues. DNA of the CDR3: TGTGCCAGCAGCTTAGGTTCGGGGGATGGGGGTGAAGCTTTCTTT. This sequence encodes CASSLGSGDGGEAFF.

The chain employs TRBV3-1 (or the pseudogene TRBV3-2) and TRBJ2-1; the match to TRBD2 covers 9 bases. The V and J ends lost 0 bases and 7 bases, in that order; junction bases with no gene match: 7. The CDR3 spans 16 residues. Germline CDR1 is LGHDT and CDR2 is YNNKEL (reference sequence). The CDR3 region is CASSQDPSGRWNEQFF. The CDR3 coding sequence is TGTGCCAGCAGCCAAGATCCCAGCGGGAGGTGGAATGAGCAGTTCTTC.

The genes are TRBV5-1 and TRBJ2-2; D uncertain. CDR1 SGHRS and CDR2 YFSETQ come from the germline V gene. The CDR3 covers 14 residues. V dropped 5 bases and J dropped 0 bases, with 8 bases sitting between them. The CDR3 spells CASRQRTNTGELFF. The CDR3 coding sequence is TGCGCCAGCAGACAAAGAACGAACACCGGGGAGCTGTTTTTT.

The chain recombines TRBV11-2 with TRBJ2-5; D gene unclear. The germline V gene has CDR1 SGHAT and CDR2 FQNNGV. V gave up 6 bases and J gave up 7 bases, with 9 bases separating them. The CDR3 extends over 11 amino acids. CDR3 in DNA: TGTGCCAGCAGTTCTCCAGGGACCCAGTACTTC. Residues: CASSSPGTQYF. The whole variable domain, remainder taken from reference TRBV11-2 and TRBJ2-5, is EAGVAQSPRYKIIEKRQSVAFWCNPISGHATLYWYQQILGQGPKLLIQFQNNGVVDDSQLPKDRFSAERLKGVDSTLKIQPAKLEDSAVYLCASSSPGTQYFGPGTRLLVL.

The V and J genes are TRBV12-3 or TRBV12-4 and TRBJ2-7; 7 bases align to TRBD1. The CDR3 runs to 13 residues. V lost 6 bases and J lost 5; bases outside the gene matches: 7. As DNA, the CDR3 is TGTGCCAGCAGCCGGGACAGTAACCACGAGCAGTACTTC. Translating gives CASSRDSNHEQYF.

This chain joins TRBV30 and TRBJ2-7, with a possible D match to TRBD1 (6 bases). Trimming took 4 bases from V and 3 from J, leaving 13 bases between them. The CDR3 totals 13 residues. The germline gives CDR1 GTSNPN, CDR2 SVGIG (reference sequence). CDR3 bases: TGTGCCTGGACCGGGACAAACTACTACGAGCAGTACTTC. Encoded protein: CAWTGTNYYEQYF. Based on the CDR3 plus reference TRBV30 and TRBJ2-7, the full variable domain is SQTIHQWPATLVQPVGSPLSLECTVEGTSNPNLYWYRQAAGRGLQLLFYSVGIGQISSEVPQNLSASRPQDRQFILSSKKLLLSDSGFYLCAWTGTNYYEQYFGPGTRLTVT.

The sample holds one count of this clone. The chain uses TRBV7-9 and TRBJ1-2; D is possibly TRBD1 (6 bases). Per the germline V gene, CDR1 is SEHNR and CDR2 is FQNEAQ (reference sequence). This CDR3 has 13 residues. The ends were cut back, 4 bases at V and 2 bases at J, with 8 bases in the middle. The CDR3 region is CASSYQGNYGYTF. For the CDR3, the DNA is TGTGCCAGCAGCTACCAGGGGAACTATGGCTACACCTTC.

The chain employs TRBV29-1 and TRBJ2-2; a weak D match, TRBD1 (6 bases). The ends were cut back, 6 bases at V and 4 bases at J, with 15 bases in the middle. Germline CDR1 is SQVTM and CDR2 is ANQGSEA. This CDR3 is 14 amino acids long. CDR3 loop: CSVLYGTTTGELFF. In DNA, the CDR3 is TGCAGCGTCCTCTACGGGACAACCACCGGGGAGCTGTTTTTT.

The rearrangement uses TRBV7-8 and TRBJ2-1, with 10 bases lining up with TRBD1. Looked up from germline, CDR1 is SGHVS and CDR2 is FQNEAQ. The trim removed 4 bases at V and 8 bases at J, leaving 11 bases unmatched. The CDR3 runs to 16 residues. Here the CDR3 reads CASSYDRQGAGDEQFF. The CDR3, as DNA: TGTGCCAGCAGCTACGATCGACAGGGGGCGGGGGATGAGCAGTTCTTC.

This clone was counted a few times. The rearrangement links TRBV2 to TRBJ2-7; no definite D call. Trimming cost V 7 bases and J 0 bases, with 10 bases left between them. CDR3 length equals 13 residues. Germline V lookup: CDR1 SNHLY, CDR2 FYNNEI. CDR3 sequence reads: CASTAISSYEQYF. In nucleotides, the CDR3 is TGTGCCAGCACAGCGATCAGCTCCTACGAGCAGTACTTC. Looking up the rest from reference TRBV2 and TRBJ2-7 gives the full variable domain: EPEVTQTPSHQVTQMGQEVILRCVPISNHLYFYWYRQILGQKVEFLVSFYNNEISEKSEIFDDQFSVERPDGSNFTLKIRSTKLEDSAMYFCASTAISSYEQYFGPGTRLTVT.

This chain's CDR3 is CSVVRANYEQYF. CDR3 sequence (DNA): TGCAGCGTTGTCAGGGCTAACTACGAGCAGTACTTC. This chain uses TRBV29-1 with TRBJ2-7, with D tentatively TRBD1 (5 bases). Deletions cut 4 bases from V and 3 bases from J, with 10 bases between. CDR3 size: 12 residues. CDR1 is SQVTM and CDR2 is ANQGSEA in the germline V gene.

J is TRBJ2-3 and V is TRBV5-1, with 7 bases fitting TRBD2. Trimming took 1 base from V and 0 from J; bases not matched to a gene: 5. This CDR3 spans 16 amino acids. Germline V gives CDR1 SGHRS, CDR2 YFSETQ. The CDR3 is CASSLRLALSTDTQYF. CDR3 DNA: TGCGCCAGCAGCTTGCGACTAGCCCTTAGCACAGATACGCAGTATTTT.